The 29 T cell receptor beta chains below were found in one sample sequenced in a study of T cells after yellow fever vaccination. MiXCR, applied by TCRdb to the 5' RACE reads, yields one record per CDR3 protein. The sample lists about 550,000 distinct CDR3 sequences; 15% to 20% were seen once. Specimen: PBMCs, collected 15 days after the yellow fever booster vaccination. The source of these receptors is a man younger than 45 who received the YFV17D yellow fever vaccine.

The V gene is TRBV7-8, the J gene TRBJ2-1; 8 bases line up with TRBD2. This CDR3 spans 16 amino acids. The ends lost 1 base at V and 6 bases at J; junction bases unmatched: 8. Looked up from germline, CDR1 is SGHVS and CDR2 is FQNEAQ. CDR3 amino acids: CASSLVDGRGANEQFF. The CDR3 region has the DNA TGTGCCAGCAGCTTAGTGGACGGGAGGGGAGCCAATGAGCAGTTCTTC.

This clonotype was recorded a few times. This chain links TRBV27 with TRBJ2-1; D not certain. The CDR3 sequence is 11 residues long. The germline CDR1 and CDR2 sequences are MNHEY and SMNVEV (reference sequence). The V end lost 2 bases, the J end lost 11 bases, and 7 bases lay between the germline ends. The CDR3 protein is CASSLGSKQFF. The CDR3 DNA sequence: TGTGCCAGCAGTTTAGGTAGTAAGCAGTTCTTC.

The chain recombines TRBV6-5 with TRBJ1-4, with TRBD1 matching 9 bases. Germline V gives CDR1 MNHEY, CDR2 SVGAGI. This CDR3 contains 15 residues. V was clipped by 4 bases and J by 6 bases; unmatched bases: 6. CDR3 coding DNA: TGTGCCAGCAGTTCCCCGGGACAGGGTGATGAAAAACTGTTTTTT. Its protein product is CASSSPGQGDEKLFF.

This clonotype occurred many times. The chain couples TRBV6-4 to TRBJ2-2; D not certain. Germline V gives CDR1 MRHNA, CDR2 SNTAGT. The CDR3 runs to 13 residues. V lost 2 bases to trimming and J lost 3 bases, with 4 bases between them. CDR3 nucleotide sequence: TGTGCCAGCAGTGACAGCGACACCGGGGAGCTGTTTTTT. Translating it yields CASSDSDTGELFF.

CDR3 residues: CASSLDRADGELFF. In DNA form, the CDR3 reads TGCGCCAGCAGCTTGGACAGGGCGGACGGGGAGCTGTTTTTT. This chain uses TRBV5-1 with TRBJ2-2; TRBD1 might be the D (6 bases). With 0 bases removed from V and 7 bases from J, the gap between germline ends came to 10 bases. The germline CDR1 and CDR2 sequences are SGHRS and YFSETQ. This CDR3 comprises 14 residues.

In this sample, this clonotype turned up a few times. This chain uses TRBV28 with TRBJ1-4; D is perhaps TRBD1 (6 bases). The CDR3 sequence is 16 residues long. Per germline, CDR1 MDHEN and CDR2 SYDVKM. V lost 5 bases, J lost 5 bases, and 18 bases lay in between. In nucleotides, the CDR3 is TGTGCCAGCAGTGACGAGGGGGTCGGGTCAAATGAAAAACTGTTTTTT. This translates into CASSDEGVGSNEKLFF. The whole variable domain, remainder taken from reference TRBV28 and TRBJ1-4, is DVKVTQSSRYLVKRTGEKVFLECVQDMDHENMFWYRQDPGLGLRLIYFSYDVKMKEKGDIPEGYSVSREKKERFSLILESASTNQTSMYLCASSDEGVGSNEKLFFGSGTQLSVL.

This chain links TRBV20-1 with TRBJ2-7; perhaps TRBD1 as D (6 bases). Germline loops: CDR1 DFQATT, CDR2 SNEGSKA (reference sequence). The CDR3 has 14 residues. V was shortened by 6 bases and J by 4 bases, with 19 bases between the two germline ends. The CDR3 loop is CSAPPRGRSYEQYF. As DNA, the CDR3 is TGCAGTGCCCCGCCGAGGGGGAGATCTTACGAGCAGTACTTC.

This clonotype turned up a few times. The rearrangement joins TRBV27 to TRBJ2-1; TRBD2 matches at 9 bases. V lost 8 bases to trimming and J lost 5 bases; unmatched junction nucleotides: 7. This CDR3 spans 14 amino acids. Per germline, CDR1 MNHEY and CDR2 SMNVEV (reference sequence). The CDR3: CASEGTSTNNEQFF. The CDR3, as DNA: TGTGCCAGCGAAGGGACTAGCACGAACAATGAGCAGTTCTTC.

This rearrangement joins TRBV19 to TRBJ2-1; 10 bases are shared with TRBD2. The CDR3 is made up of 15 amino acids. CDR1 and CDR2 from the germline V gene are LNHDA and SQIVND (reference sequence). Unmatched junction bases numbered 5, after V lost 5 bases and J lost 4 bases. The CDR3 region is CASSSGLAMYNEQFF. The DNA for the CDR3 is TGTGCCAGTAGTTCGGGACTAGCGATGTACAATGAGCAGTTCTTC.

This rearrangement joins TRBV20-1 to TRBJ1-2; D is unresolved. CDR1 and CDR2 (germline): DFQATT, SNEGSKA (reference sequence). V was trimmed by 6 bases and J by 8 bases, leaving 22 bases between them. The CDR3 covers 14 residues. CDR3 coding DNA: TGCAGTGCAGTGTTGGGAGCCTCGGCGGGAGGCTACACCTTC. It codes for CSAVLGASAGGYTF.

This clonotype was found a few times. This chain connects TRBV12-3 or TRBV12-4 to TRBJ2-3; 8 nucleotides match TRBD1. This CDR3 has 14 amino acids. The junction had 9 bases not matched to a gene; V was cut back by 5 bases and J by 8 bases. The CDR3 DNA follows: TGTGCCAGCAGTCCCCGACAGGGGCGAGGTACGCAGTATTTT. Translating it yields CASSPRQGRGTQYF.

This clonotype was observed a few times. The chain is built from TRBV24-1 and TRBJ2-1; D is perhaps TRBD1 or TRBD2 (5 bases each). CDR3 length equals 13 residues. CDR1 and CDR2 from the germline V gene are KGHDR and SFDVKD. V was pared by 4 bases and J by 10 bases, with 13 bases between. The CDR3 loop is CATSDLTAAEQFF. The CDR3 DNA is TGTGCCACCAGTGACCTGACAGCGGCAGAGCAGTTCTTC.

This chain uses TRBV20-1 with TRBJ2-1; D is possibly TRBD2 (5 bases). V lost 5 bases to trimming and J lost 7 bases, with 18 bases between them. The germline V gene encodes CDR1 DFQATT and CDR2 SNEGSKA (reference sequence). The CDR3 spans 14 residues. The CDR3 sequence is CSAPLAGPRNEQFF. CDR3 nucleotides: TGCAGTGCTCCTTTGGCGGGCCCGCGGAATGAGCAGTTCTTC.

The chain joins TRBV7-2 to TRBJ2-7; D may be TRBD2 (5 bases). The V and J ends lost 1 base and 9 bases respectively, with 10 bases between them. The length of the CDR3 is 12 residues. Per germline, CDR1 SGHTA and CDR2 FQGNSA. CDR3 amino acids: CASSLEAAGQYF. The CDR3 DNA reads as TGTGCCAGCAGCTTAGAGGCGGCGGGGCAGTACTTC.

The chain has TRBV5-4 and TRBJ2-2; 10 bases map to TRBD2. V dropped 4 bases and J dropped 3; count of bases not matched to a gene: 6. The CDR3 has 16 residues. Germline values: CDR1 SGHNT, CDR2 YYREEE (reference sequence). The CDR3 is CASSPSGSFDTGELFF. The CDR3 region has the DNA TGTGCCAGCAGCCCTAGCGGGAGTTTTGACACCGGGGAGCTGTTTTTT.

This clonotype was detected only a few times. The gene calls are TRBV21-1 and TRBJ2-1. TRBV21-1 is a pseudogene. This CDR3 spans 15 amino acids. DNA of the CDR3: TGTGCCAGCAGCTTCAGCGGGAGCCCTTCGGATGAGCAGTTCTTC. This gives the protein CASSFSGSPSDEQFF.

This clonotype appeared a few times. The rearrangement joins TRBV5-1 to TRBJ2-7, with TRBD2 identical over 8 bases. The CDR3 is 14 residues long. V was clipped by 4 bases and J by 2 bases; unmatched bases: 5. Per germline, CDR1 SGHRS and CDR2 YFSETQ. The CDR3 region has the DNA TGCGCCAGCAGCCCGAGCGGGAGCGCCTACGAGCAGTACTTC. This translates into CASSPSGSAYEQYF. The complete variable domain, with remaining parts taken from reference TRBV5-1 and TRBJ2-7, reads KAGVTQTPRYLIKTRGQQVTLSCSPISGHRSVSWYQQTPGQGLQFLFEYFSETQRNKGNFPGRFSGRQFSNSRSEMNVSTLELGDSALYLCASSPSGSAYEQYFGPGTRLTVT.

This clonotype was seen only a few times. The J gene is TRBJ2-5, the V gene TRBV20-1, with D unresolved. This CDR3 has 11 residues. With 3 bases removed from V and 7 bases from J, the gap between germline ends came to 9 bases. Germline CDR1 DFQATT, CDR2 SNEGSKA (reference sequence). The CDR3 here is CSASLLGTQYF. The CDR3 nucleotides are TGCAGTGCTAGCTTACTTGGGACCCAGTACTTC.

This clonotype was seen a handful of times. The chain joins TRBV9 to TRBJ2-3; 10 nucleotides line up with TRBD2. The germline V gene has CDR1 SGDLS and CDR2 YYNGEE. After removal of 3 bases from V and 1 base from J, the junction contained 2 bases not matched to a gene. This CDR3 is 15 amino acids long. The CDR3 spells CASSGTSGRTDTQYF. The CDR3 nucleotides are TGTGCCAGCAGCGGGACTAGCGGACGCACAGATACGCAGTATTTT. The full variable domain, with the rest looked up from reference TRBV9 and TRBJ2-3, is DSGVTQTPKHLITATGQRVTLRCSPRSGDLSVYWYQQSLDQGLQFLIQYYNGEERAKGNILERFSAQQFPDLHSELNLSSLELGDSALYFCASSGTSGRTDTQYFGPGTRLTVL.

This clonotype has more than one count but fewer than ten. This chain uses TRBV5-1 with TRBJ2-4, with D tentatively TRBD2 (6 bases). There are 15 residues in the CDR3. Between the trimmed V and J ends, which lost 2 bases and 2 bases, there was a span of 11 bases. Germline V gene data show CDR1 as SGHRS and CDR2 as YFSETQ. CDR3: CASSLWGETKNIQYF. The CDR3 nucleotides are TGCGCCAGCAGCTTATGGGGGGAAACCAAAAACATTCAGTACTTC. Drawing the rest from reference TRBV5-1 and TRBJ2-4, the complete variable domain is KAGVTQTPRYLIKTRGQQVTLSCSPISGHRSVSWYQQTPGQGLQFLFEYFSETQRNKGNFPGRFSGRQFSNSRSEMNVSTLELGDSALYLCASSLWGETKNIQYFGAGTRLSVL.

A few counts support this clonotype. V is TRBV29-1 and J is TRBJ2-3, with 9 bases matching TRBD1. In germline, CDR1 is SQVTM, CDR2 ANQGSEA. This CDR3 contains 12 residues. V lost 7 bases, J lost 3 bases, and 2 bases stayed unmatched. CDR3 residues: CSGDRETDTQYF. The CDR3, as DNA: TGCAGCGGGGACAGGGAAACAGATACGCAGTATTTT.

This clonotype was seen a handful of times. The chain couples TRBV5-1 to TRBJ2-3; 8 bases map to TRBD1. The CDR3 is 14 amino acids. The V gene end was trimmed by 4 bases and the J gene end by 4 bases; junction bases not matched to a gene: 5. The germline gives CDR1 SGHRS, CDR2 YFSETQ. The CDR3 nucleotides read TGCGCCAGCAGCCCAAGGACAGGGCCAGATACGCAGTATTTT. Its protein is CASSPRTGPDTQYF.

This chain uses TRBV12-3 or TRBV12-4 with TRBJ2-3; 9 bases fit TRBD2. J lost 3 bases, V lost 6 bases, and 10 bases had no gene match. The CDR3 runs 16 residues. The CDR3 DNA follows: TGTGCCAGCAGCCAACCGACTAGCGGAAATACAGATACGCAGTATTTT. It is translated as CASSQPTSGNTDTQYF.

This clonotype showed up just a few times. V usage is TRBV6-5 and J usage is TRBJ1-1; a possible D gene is TRBD1 (5 bases). Germline-derived CDR1 and CDR2 are MNHEY and SVGAGI. The CDR3 loop spans 14 amino acids. Trimming left V 2 bases short and J 4 bases short, with 11 bases between. The chain's CDR3 is CASSYRQGLTEAFF. CDR3 nucleotide sequence: TGTGCCAGCAGTTACAGGCAGGGCCTCACTGAAGCTTTCTTT.

This clonotype turned up a few times. The rearrangement uses TRBV18 and TRBJ2-2; no definite D call. Germline CDR1 and CDR2: KGHSH and LQKENI. V gave up 6 bases and J gave up 2 bases, with 13 bases separating them. This CDR3 is built from 15 residues. The CDR3: CASSLRFLNTGELFF. The CDR3 coding sequence is TGTGCCAGCTCGCTTAGATTCCTAAACACCGGGGAGCTGTTTTTT.

J is TRBJ2-4 and V is TRBV4-2; 7 nucleotides match TRBD2. The CDR3 is 17 residues long. CDR1 LGHNA and CDR2 YNFKEQ come from the germline V gene. V lost 3 bases and J lost 3; bases outside the gene matches: 11. CDR3 residues: CASSQYLTGDYKNIQYF. CDR3 DNA: TGTGCCAGCAGCCAGTATTTAACGGGGGACTACAAAAACATTCAGTACTTC.

V usage is TRBV24-1 and J usage is TRBJ2-7, with 7 bases fitting TRBD2. The junction had 3 bases not matched to a gene; V was cut back by 11 bases and J by 0 bases. Per germline, CDR1 KGHDR and CDR2 SFDVKD. The CDR3 has 12 residues. The CDR3 reads CAIRDYSYEQYF. The CDR3 nucleotides read TGTGCCATCAGGGACTACTCCTACGAGCAGTACTTC.

The V call is TRBV5-1, the J call TRBJ2-2; 9 nucleotides align to TRBD2. The CDR3 sequence is 15 residues long. CDR1 is SGHRS, CDR2 YFSETQ, per germline. J was trimmed by 6 bases and V by 1 base; bases with no gene match: 4. The CDR3 nucleotides are TGCGCCAGCAGCTTGAGCCTAGCGGGATCCGGGGAGCTGTTTTTT. This gives the protein CASSLSLAGSGELFF.

This clonotype was observed a few times. DNA of the CDR3: TGTGCCAGCAGTTTAAGCGGGGGGGATGAAGCTTTCTTT. Translating it yields CASSLSGGDEAFF. The rearrangement links TRBV27 to TRBJ1-1, with D possibly matching TRBD1 (5 bases). V was shortened by 2 bases and J by 7 bases, with 11 bases between the two germline ends. Per germline, CDR1 MNHEY and CDR2 SMNVEV (reference sequence). The CDR3 spans 13 residues.